Included here is one T cell receptor beta chain sequence, with context. Generated by immunoSEQ multiplex PCR, the TCRdb table keeps only in-frame clones and is missing some. The data contain about 3,700 clones, over 60% of them seen just once; the ten biggest clones take up roughly 10%. Graft material was processed, releasing intraepithelial and lamina propria lymphocytes. CDR1 is SGHVS and CDR2 is FQNEAQ in the germline V gene. The CDR3 is 14 residues long. V trimming: 1 base; J trimming: 5 bases; junction bases outside the gene matches: 0. The sample originates from a study of graft-versus-host responses after intestinal transplantation. As for the study in general: Transplants given to recipients were multivisceral, liver-intestinal, or isolated intestinal.

J is TRBJ2-3 and V is TRBV7-8; 10 nucleotides align to TRBD2. The receptor was isolated from a human patient who received an intestinal transplant, so some T cells may come from the graft donor. This specimen consisted of ileum tissue, obtained 1018 days after intestinal transplantation. The CDR3 protein is CASSLGLAGDTQYF. DNA of the CDR3: TGTGCCAGCAGCTTAGGACTAGCGGGAGATACGCAGTATTTT. The full variable domain, rest sourced from reference TRBV7-8 and TRBJ2-3, is GAGVSQSPRYKVAKRGQDVALRCDPISGHVSLFWYQQALGQGPEFLTYFQNEAQLDKSGLPSDRFFAERPEGSVSTLKIQRTQQEDSAVYLCASSLGLAGDTQYFGPGTRLTVL.